This TCR beta chain comes out of a study of blood T cell repertoires in COVID-19. V was cut by 5 bases and J by 6 bases, with 16 bases left in between. This CDR3 is 14 amino acids long. CDR1 is KGHSH, CDR2 LQKENI, per germline. Measured with immunoSEQ multiplex PCR; TCRdb has only the in-frame clones, and not every one. The sample lists some 70,000 clones, roughly 85% occurring once. The TCR was taken from a woman aged 55-75 years with COVID-19, enrolled during active disease. Sample: peripheral blood. The V and J genes are TRBV18 and TRBJ1-1, with D perhaps matching TRBD1 (6 bases). CDR3 protein: CASSSTIQGAEAFF. CDR3 nucleotides: TGTGCCAGCTCATCCACCATACAGGGCGCTGAAGCTTTCTTT.